Presented here are 17 T cell receptor beta chains from one specimen sequenced in a study of T cell responses to AZD1222 COVID-19 vaccine. Method: immunoSEQ multiplex PCR; TCRdb's copy keeps in-frame clones and lacks some. In the table there are some 130,000 clones, approximately 85% of which are singletons. The source was peripheral blood, collected on day 0 of AZD1222 vaccination. Source of these receptors: an adult in good health.

This rearrangement joins TRBV27 to TRBJ1-3; tentative D call: TRBD1 (6 bases). The germline V gene has CDR1 MNHEY and CDR2 SMNVEV (reference sequence). CDR3 length: 15 residues. V gave up 9 bases and J gave up 3 bases, with 18 bases separating them. CDR3 loop: CASRGAGHGGNTIYF. In DNA, the CDR3 is TGTGCCAGTCGGGGGGCAGGGCACGGTGGAAACACCATATATTTT.

The V and J genes are TRBV6-1 and TRBJ2-1; unclear D gene. Deletions cut 2 bases from V and 6 bases from J, with 5 bases between. The CDR3 is 12 residues long. CDR1 MNHNS and CDR2 SASEGT come from the germline V gene. CDR3: CASSEHSNEQFF. Written as DNA, the CDR3 is TGTGCCAGCAGTGAACATAGCAATGAGCAGTTCTTC.

The rearrangement joins TRBV19 to TRBJ1-5; no firm D call. CDR1 and CDR2 from the germline V gene are LNHDA and SQIVND (reference sequence). Between the trimmed V and J ends, which lost 5 bases and 7 bases, there was a span of 9 bases. The CDR3 spans 12 residues. DNA of the CDR3: TGTGCCAGTAGTGCCCTGAGGCAGCCCCAGCATTTT. Translating it yields CASSALRQPQHF.

This clone was observed a single time. The chain couples TRBV4-1 to TRBJ1-2, with unresolved D. The CDR3 has 13 residues. Between the trimmed V and J ends, which lost 4 bases and 5 bases, there was a span of 11 bases. Germline CDR1 is MGHRA and CDR2 is YSYEKL. The CDR3 DNA reads as TGCGCCAGCAGCCCTCGAGCTACTTATGGCTACACCTTC. It translates to CASSPRATYGYTF.

The chain has TRBV6-2 or TRBV6-3 and TRBJ1-2; a possible D gene is TRBD1 (6 bases). This CDR3 region has 16 residues. Germline loops: CDR1 MNHEY, CDR2 SVGEGT. V lost 3 bases and J 7 bases, leaving 21 bases between the germline ends. The DNA of the CDR3 is TGTGCCAGCAGTTATTCCTCCCCCAGGGGATGGGGTGGCTACACCTTC. The encoded protein is CASSYSSPRGWGGYTF.

This chain links TRBV6-6 with TRBJ1-1; a weak D match, TRBD1 (5 bases). The CDR3 is 13 residues long. The V end lost 7 bases, the J end lost 4 bases, and 13 bases lay between the germline ends. Per the germline V gene, CDR1 is MNHNY and CDR2 is SVGAGI (reference sequence). CDR3 in DNA: TGTGCCAGCACCCTCCGGGGCGGCACTGAAGCTTTCTTT. Translating gives CASTLRGGTEAFF.

V is TRBV19 and J is TRBJ2-7; D is perhaps TRBD1 (5 bases). Germline V gives CDR1 LNHDA, CDR2 SQIVND (reference sequence). Trimming removed 3 bases from V and 6 bases from J, with 12 bases in between. The CDR3 extends over 13 amino acids. CDR3 in DNA: TGTGCCAGTAGTATCTCCAGGGCCGTCGAGCAGTACTTC. Protein product: CASSISRAVEQYF.

The gene calls are TRBV3-1 (or the pseudogene TRBV3-2) and TRBJ2-1; 11 nucleotides agree with TRBD2. J was trimmed by 2 bases and V by 5 bases; bases with no gene match: 5. This CDR3 region has 16 residues. CDR1 and CDR2 from the germline V gene are LGHDT and YNNKEL (reference sequence). CDR3 DNA sequence: TGTGCCAGCAGCAGGACTAGCGGGCCCGCCTACAATGAGCAGTTCTTC. Translating it yields CASSRTSGPAYNEQFF.

The V gene is TRBV3-1 (or the pseudogene TRBV3-2), the J gene TRBJ1-2; D uncertain. This CDR3 region has 16 residues. V lost 6 bases to trimming and J lost 3 bases, with 20 bases between them. Germline V gives CDR1 LGHDT, CDR2 YNNKEL (reference sequence). CDR3 sequence reads: CASRLLGILRHYGYTF. The CDR3 nucleotides read TGTGCCAGCAGACTACTCGGGATTCTGAGGCACTATGGCTACACCTTC.

This chain links TRBV7-2 with TRBJ2-1, with D possibly TRBD2 on 6 matching bases. Trimming shortened V by 1 base and J by 6 bases, and 16 bases separated the two germline ends. From germline, CDR1 is SGHTA and CDR2 FQGNSA. This CDR3 contains 16 residues. The CDR3 coding sequence is TGTGCCAGCAGCTTAGGTCGGACTACTTTCAGCAATGAGCAGTTCTTC. It specifies CASSLGRTTFSNEQFF.

The gene calls are TRBV11-2 and TRBJ1-2, with a tentative D call TRBD1 (6 bases). This CDR3 spans 15 amino acids. The germline V gene encodes CDR1 SGHAT and CDR2 FQNNGV. V lost 5 bases to trimming and J lost 0 bases, with 13 bases between them. The DNA of the CDR3 is TGTGCCAGCAGCCCTGACAGGCACCCTAACTATGGCTACACCTTC. Its protein product is CASSPDRHPNYGYTF. The whole variable domain, remainder taken from reference TRBV11-2 and TRBJ1-2, is EAGVAQSPRYKIIEKRQSVAFWCNPISGHATLYWYQQILGQGPKLLIQFQNNGVVDDSQLPKDRFSAERLKGVDSTLKIQPAKLEDSAVYLCASSPDRHPNYGYTFGSGTRLTVV.

V and J are TRBV7-8 and TRBJ2-1; D tentatively reads TRBD1 or TRBD2 (6 bases each). The CDR3 runs to 18 residues. V lost 2 bases and J 6 bases, leaving 23 bases between the germline ends. The V gene's germline CDR1 is SGHVS and CDR2 FQNEAQ. Here the CDR3 DNA reads TGTGCCAGCAGCTTAAGTCGGGAGAGGACCATAGGGGGCAATGAGCAGTTCTTC. This translates into CASSLSRERTIGGNEQFF. The variable domain in full, completed from reference TRBV7-8 and TRBJ2-1, reads GAGVSQSPRYKVAKRGQDVALRCDPISGHVSLFWYQQALGQGPEFLTYFQNEAQLDKSGLPSDRFFAERPEGSVSTLKIQRTQQEDSAVYLCASSLSRERTIGGNEQFFGPGTRLTVL.

This sequence joins TRBV29-1 and TRBJ2-3; D is tentatively TRBD1 or TRBD2 (6 bases each). Germline CDR1 is SQVTM and CDR2 is ANQGSEA. The CDR3 consists of 16 residues. The V end lost 4 bases, the J end lost 1 base, and 18 bases lay between the germline ends. In nucleotides, the CDR3 is TGCAGCGTTGGGGGGCTGGCGGGGCGGGGCACAGATACGCAGTATTTT. The encoded protein is CSVGGLAGRGTDTQYF.

Only one count was recorded for this clone. The chain is built from TRBV11-3 and TRBJ1-3; D is perhaps TRBD1 (5 bases). Germline values: CDR1 SGHNT, CDR2 YENEEA. The CDR3 sequence is 17 residues long. With 5 bases removed from V and 0 bases from J, the gap between germline ends came to 17 bases. In DNA, the CDR3 is TGTGCCAGCAGCCTCTTCGGGCAGGGAATCTCTGGAAACACCATATATTTT. This encodes CASSLFGQGISGNTIYF.

This rearrangement joins TRBV21-1 to TRBJ1-2. TRBV21-1 is a pseudogene segment. The CDR3 spans 14 residues. The CDR3 loop is CASSNLPGRSGYTF. As DNA, the CDR3 is TGTGCCAGCAGCAATCTCCCGGGACGTTCAGGCTACACCTTC.

The V and J genes are TRBV24-1 and TRBJ2-1; D gene ambiguous. The CDR3 contains 11 residues. Per the germline V gene, CDR1 is KGHDR and CDR2 is SFDVKD. The ends were cut back, 1 base at V and 6 bases at J, with 0 bases in the middle. CDR3 bases: TGTGCCACCAGTGATTTCAATGAGCAGTTCTTC. Protein: CATSDFNEQFF.

The chain links TRBV5-4 to TRBJ2-7; 10 positions agree with TRBD2. With V trimmed by 3 bases and J by 1 base, 1 base remained unmatched. Germline V gene lookup returns CDR1 SGHNT and CDR2 YYREEE (reference sequence). The CDR3 loop spans 14 amino acids. The CDR3 DNA sequence: TGTGCCAGCAGCTGGGGACTAGCGTCCTACGAGCAGTACTTC. Translating gives CASSWGLASYEQYF.